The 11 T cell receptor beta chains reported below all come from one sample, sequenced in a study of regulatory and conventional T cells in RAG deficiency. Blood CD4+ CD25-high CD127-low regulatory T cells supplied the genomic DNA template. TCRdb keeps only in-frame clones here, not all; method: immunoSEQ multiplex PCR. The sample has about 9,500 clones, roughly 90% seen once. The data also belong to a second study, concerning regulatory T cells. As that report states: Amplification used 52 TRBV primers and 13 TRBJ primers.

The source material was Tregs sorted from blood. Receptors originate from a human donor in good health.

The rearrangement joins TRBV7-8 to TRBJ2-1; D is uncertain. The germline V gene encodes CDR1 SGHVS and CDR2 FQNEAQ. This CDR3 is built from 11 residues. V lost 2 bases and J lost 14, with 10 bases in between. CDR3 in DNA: TGTGCCAGCAGCTTAACAGAAAAAAAGTTCTTC. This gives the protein CASSLTEKKFF.

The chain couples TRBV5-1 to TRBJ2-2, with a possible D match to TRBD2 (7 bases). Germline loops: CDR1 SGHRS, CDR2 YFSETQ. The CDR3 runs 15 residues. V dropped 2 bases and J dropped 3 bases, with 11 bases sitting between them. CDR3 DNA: TGCGCCAGCAGCTTCGGGGGGCGGGACACCGGGGAGCTGTTTTTT. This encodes CASSFGGRDTGELFF.

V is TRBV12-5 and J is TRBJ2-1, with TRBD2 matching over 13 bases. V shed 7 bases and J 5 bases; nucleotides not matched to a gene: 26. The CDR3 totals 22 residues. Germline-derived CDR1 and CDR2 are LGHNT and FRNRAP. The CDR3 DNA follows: TGTGCTAGTGCCCTGGTATTGGGGAACAAACTAGCGGGAGGGATTTTCGACAATGAGCAGTTCTTC. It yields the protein CASALVLGNKLAGGIFDNEQFF.

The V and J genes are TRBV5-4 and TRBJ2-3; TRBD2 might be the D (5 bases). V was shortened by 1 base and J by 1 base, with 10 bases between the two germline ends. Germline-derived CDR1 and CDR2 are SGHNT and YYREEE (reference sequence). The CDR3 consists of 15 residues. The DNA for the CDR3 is TGTGCCAGCAGCTTGCCGGGGTCTGGCACAGATACGCAGTATTTT. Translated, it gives CASSLPGSGTDTQYF.

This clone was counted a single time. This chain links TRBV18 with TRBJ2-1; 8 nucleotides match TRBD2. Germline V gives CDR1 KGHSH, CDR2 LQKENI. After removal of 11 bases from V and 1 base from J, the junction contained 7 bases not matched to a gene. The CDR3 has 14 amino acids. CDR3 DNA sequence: TGTGCCGTGTCCCGGGGGGGGTCCTACAATGAGCAGTTCTTC. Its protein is CAVSRGGSYNEQFF.

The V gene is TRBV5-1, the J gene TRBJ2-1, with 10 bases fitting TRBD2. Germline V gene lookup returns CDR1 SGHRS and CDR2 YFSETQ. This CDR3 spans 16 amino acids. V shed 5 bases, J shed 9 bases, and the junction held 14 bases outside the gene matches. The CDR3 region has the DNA TGCGCCAGCAGGGAAGGAGCGGGGGGGCGTCACGCTGAGCAGTTCTTC. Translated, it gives CASREGAGGRHAEQFF.

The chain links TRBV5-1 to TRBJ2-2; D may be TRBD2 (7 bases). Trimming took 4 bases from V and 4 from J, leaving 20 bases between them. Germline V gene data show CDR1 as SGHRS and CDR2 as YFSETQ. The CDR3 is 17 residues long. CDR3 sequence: CASSPRVGGAGTGELFF. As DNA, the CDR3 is TGCGCCAGCAGCCCCAGGGTAGGGGGGGCCGGCACCGGGGAGCTGTTTTTT.

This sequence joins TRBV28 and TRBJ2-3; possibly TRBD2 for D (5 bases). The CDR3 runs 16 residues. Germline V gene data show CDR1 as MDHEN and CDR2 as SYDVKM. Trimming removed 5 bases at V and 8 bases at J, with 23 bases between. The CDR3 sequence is CASSPPLRAAMVTQYF. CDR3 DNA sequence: TGTGCCAGCAGTCCACCTCTGAGGGCCGCAATGGTTACGCAGTATTTT.

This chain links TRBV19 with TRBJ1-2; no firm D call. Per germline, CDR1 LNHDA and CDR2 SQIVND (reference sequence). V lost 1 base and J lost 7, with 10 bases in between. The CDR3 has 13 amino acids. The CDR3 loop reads CASSIVSSRGYTF. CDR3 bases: TGTGCCAGTAGTATAGTTAGCAGCCGTGGCTACACCTTC.

In DNA, the CDR3 is TGTGCCAGCAGTTACGACGCGCTCTCCTACAATGAGCAGTTCTTC. Translating gives CASSYDALSYNEQFF. The J gene is TRBJ2-1, the V gene TRBV6-5; D gene uncertain. Trimming shortened V by 2 bases and J by 0 bases, and 8 bases separated the two germline ends. The CDR3 extends over 15 amino acids. The germline V gene has CDR1 MNHEY and CDR2 SVGAGI.

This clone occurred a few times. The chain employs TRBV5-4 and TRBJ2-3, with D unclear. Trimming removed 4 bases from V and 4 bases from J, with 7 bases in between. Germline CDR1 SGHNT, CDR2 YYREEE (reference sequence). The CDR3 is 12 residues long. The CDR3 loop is CASSVQADTQYF. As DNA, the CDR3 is TGTGCCAGCAGCGTGCAGGCAGATACGCAGTATTTT.